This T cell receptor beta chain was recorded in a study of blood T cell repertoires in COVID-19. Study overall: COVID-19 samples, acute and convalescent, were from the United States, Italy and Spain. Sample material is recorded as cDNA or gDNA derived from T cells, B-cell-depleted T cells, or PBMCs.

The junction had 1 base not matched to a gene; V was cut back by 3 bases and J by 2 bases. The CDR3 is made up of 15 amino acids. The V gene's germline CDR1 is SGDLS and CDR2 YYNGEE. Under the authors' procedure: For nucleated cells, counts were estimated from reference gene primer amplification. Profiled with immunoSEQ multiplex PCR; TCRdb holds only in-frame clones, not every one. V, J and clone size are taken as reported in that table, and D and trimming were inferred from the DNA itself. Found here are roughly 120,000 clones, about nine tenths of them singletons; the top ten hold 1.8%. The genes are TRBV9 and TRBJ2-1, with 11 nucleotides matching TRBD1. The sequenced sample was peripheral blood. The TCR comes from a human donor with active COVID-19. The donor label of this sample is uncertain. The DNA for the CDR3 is TGTGCCAGCAGCGCGGGACAGGGGGCCTACAATGAGCAGTTCTTC. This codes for CASSAGQGAYNEQFF. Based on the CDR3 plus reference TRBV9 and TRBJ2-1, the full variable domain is DSGVTQTPKHLITATGQRVTLRCSPRSGDLSVYWYQQSLDQGLQFLIQYYNGEERAKGNILERFSAQQFPDLHSELNLSSLELGDSALYFCASSAGQGAYNEQFFGPGTRLTVL.